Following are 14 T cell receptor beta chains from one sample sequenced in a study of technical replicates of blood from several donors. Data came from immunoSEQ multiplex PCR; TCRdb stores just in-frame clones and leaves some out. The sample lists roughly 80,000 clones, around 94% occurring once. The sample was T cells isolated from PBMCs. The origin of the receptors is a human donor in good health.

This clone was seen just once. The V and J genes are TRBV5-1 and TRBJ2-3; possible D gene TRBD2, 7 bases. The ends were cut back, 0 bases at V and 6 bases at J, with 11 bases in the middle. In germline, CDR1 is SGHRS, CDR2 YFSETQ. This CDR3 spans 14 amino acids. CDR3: CASSLVGGGDTQYF. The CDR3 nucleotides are TGCGCCAGCAGCTTGGTTGGGGGGGGCGATACGCAGTATTTT.

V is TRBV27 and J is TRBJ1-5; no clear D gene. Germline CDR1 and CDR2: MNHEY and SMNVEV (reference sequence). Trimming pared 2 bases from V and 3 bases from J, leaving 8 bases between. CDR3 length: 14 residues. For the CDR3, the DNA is TGTGCCAGCAGTTTAAACGGGGTCAATCAGCCCCAGCATTTT. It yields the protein CASSLNGVNQPQHF.

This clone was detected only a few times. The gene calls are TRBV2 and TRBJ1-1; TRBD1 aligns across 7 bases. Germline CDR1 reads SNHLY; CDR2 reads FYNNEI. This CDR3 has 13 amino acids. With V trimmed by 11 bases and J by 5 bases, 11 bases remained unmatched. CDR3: CAGITGVWTEAFF. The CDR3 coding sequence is TGTGCCGGTATAACAGGGGTATGGACTGAAGCTTTCTTT.

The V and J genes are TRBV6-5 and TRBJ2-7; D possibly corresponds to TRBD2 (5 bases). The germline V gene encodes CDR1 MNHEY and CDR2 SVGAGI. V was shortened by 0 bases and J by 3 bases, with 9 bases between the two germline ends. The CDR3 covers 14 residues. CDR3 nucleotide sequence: TGTGCCAGCAGTTACTCTCGGACTGTCTACGAGCAGTACTTC. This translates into CASSYSRTVYEQYF.

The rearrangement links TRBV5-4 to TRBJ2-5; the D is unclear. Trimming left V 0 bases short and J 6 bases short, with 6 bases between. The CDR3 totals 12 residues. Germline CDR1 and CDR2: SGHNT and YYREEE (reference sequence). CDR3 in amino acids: CASSLVGQTQYF. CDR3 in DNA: TGTGCCAGCAGCTTGGTTGGGCAGACCCAGTACTTC.

The CDR3 spells CSARLNYEQYF. The DNA of the CDR3 is TGCAGTGCTAGACTTAACTACGAGCAGTACTTC. This chain links TRBV20-1 with TRBJ2-7, with D unclear. The V end was cut by 2 bases, the J end by 3 bases, with 5 bases between. From germline, CDR1 is DFQATT and CDR2 SNEGSKA (reference sequence). CDR3 length: 11 residues.

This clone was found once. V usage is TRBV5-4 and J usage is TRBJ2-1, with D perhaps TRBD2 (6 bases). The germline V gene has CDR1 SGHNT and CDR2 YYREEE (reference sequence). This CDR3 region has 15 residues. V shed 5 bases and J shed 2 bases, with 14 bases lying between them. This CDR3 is CASRPTRFTYNEQFF. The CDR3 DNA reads TGTGCCAGCAGACCGACTAGGTTTACCTACAATGAGCAGTTCTTC.

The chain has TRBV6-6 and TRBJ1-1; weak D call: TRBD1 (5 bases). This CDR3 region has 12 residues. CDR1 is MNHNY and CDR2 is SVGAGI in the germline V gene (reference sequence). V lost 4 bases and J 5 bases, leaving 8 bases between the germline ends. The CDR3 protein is CASSWGGTEAFF. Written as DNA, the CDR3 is TGTGCCAGCAGTTGGGGGGGTACTGAAGCTTTCTTT.

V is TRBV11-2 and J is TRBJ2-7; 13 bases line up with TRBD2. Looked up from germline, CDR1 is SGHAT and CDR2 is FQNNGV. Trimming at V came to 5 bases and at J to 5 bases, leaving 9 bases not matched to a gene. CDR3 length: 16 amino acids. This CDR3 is CASSGGLAGLDHEQYF. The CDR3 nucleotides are TGTGCCAGCAGCGGGGGACTAGCGGGATTAGACCACGAGCAGTACTTC. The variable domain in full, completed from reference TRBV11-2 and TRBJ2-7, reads EAGVAQSPRYKIIEKRQSVAFWCNPISGHATLYWYQQILGQGPKLLIQFQNNGVVDDSQLPKDRFSAERLKGVDSTLKIQPAKLEDSAVYLCASSGGLAGLDHEQYFGPGTRLTVT.

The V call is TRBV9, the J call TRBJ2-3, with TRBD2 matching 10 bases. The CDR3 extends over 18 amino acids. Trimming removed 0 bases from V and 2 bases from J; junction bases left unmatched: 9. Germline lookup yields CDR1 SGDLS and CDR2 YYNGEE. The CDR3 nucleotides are TGTGCCAGCAGCGTAGATCTAGCGGGAGCCACATACACAGATACGCAGTATTTT. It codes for CASSVDLAGATYTDTQYF.

CDR3 in amino acids: CASSHGVGQGQETQYF. The CDR3 nucleotides are TGCGCCAGCAGCCATGGGGTTGGACAGGGCCAAGAGACCCAGTACTTC. The rearrangement uses TRBV4-3 and TRBJ2-5; 8 bases agree with TRBD1. The CDR3 has 16 residues. Trimming took 3 bases from V and 1 from J; bases not matched to a gene: 7. In germline, CDR1 is LGHNA, CDR2 YSLEER.

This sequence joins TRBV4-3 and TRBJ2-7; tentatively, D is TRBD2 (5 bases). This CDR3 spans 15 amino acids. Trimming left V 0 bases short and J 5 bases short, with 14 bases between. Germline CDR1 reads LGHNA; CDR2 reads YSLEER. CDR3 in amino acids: CASSQDRVARDEQYF. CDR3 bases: TGCGCCAGCAGCCAAGATCGGGTTGCGAGGGACGAGCAGTACTTC.

The DNA of the CDR3 is TGTGCCAGCAGCTTTCTGGGGCAGGGGGGTGAAAAACTGTTTTTT. It yields the protein CASSFLGQGGEKLFF. This chain uses TRBV5-8 with TRBJ1-4; 7 positions agree with TRBD1. This CDR3 comprises 15 residues. Germline V gene data show CDR1 as SGHTS and CDR2 as YDEGEE. Trimming removed 2 bases from V and 7 bases from J; junction bases left unmatched: 8.

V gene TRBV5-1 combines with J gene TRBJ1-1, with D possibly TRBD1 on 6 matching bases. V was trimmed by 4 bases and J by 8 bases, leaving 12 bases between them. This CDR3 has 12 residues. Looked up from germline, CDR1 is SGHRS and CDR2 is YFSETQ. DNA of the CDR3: TGCGCCAGCAGCCTGACAGGTGGGGAAGCTTTCTTT. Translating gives CASSLTGGEAFF.